This T cell receptor (beta chain) derives from a study of Ad26.COV2.S vaccination and SARS-CoV-2 variants (dated by TCRdb to about 2021). A note on the overall study: Donors in the vaccine arm were drawn from COV1001, a multicentre, randomized, double-blind, placebo-controlled phase I-IIa trial testing Ad26.COV2.S in healthy adults. A total of approximately 32 samples were included in the TCR-sequenced set, comprising around 19 Ad26.COV2.S vaccine recipients, 5 placebo recipients and 8 SARS-CoV-2 convalescent individuals. Ad26.COV2.S was administered intramuscularly at 5 x 10^10 or 1 x 10^11 viral particles, either as a single shot or as two shots given 56 days apart. Investigators remained blinded to trial group allocation during experiments and outcome assessment. Sequencing of the TCRbeta repertoire served to evaluate the specificity and breadth of SARS-CoV-2-reactive T cell receptors following Ad26.COV2.S vaccination. Trial participants were randomized into five groups of five: low-dose or high-dose Ad26.COV2.S given once or twice, or placebo on both occasions.

The germline V gene (reference sequence) supplies CDR1 LGHDT and CDR2 YNNKEL. The CDR3 measures 21 amino acids from cysteine to phenylalanine. The read is trimmed to its CDR3 DNA, 63 bases read in frame from base 1. V is trimmed back by 0 bases and J by 0 bases, and the junction contains 16 bases that no gene match accounts for. About this clone: Its antigen has not been determined. The sample holds no much larger clone one base away, and base qualities are not on file.

The treatment or condition label, read with the paper, signifies: some 19 received Ad26.COV2.S at low or high dose, single or two shots; a few received placebo; per-sample allocation not given. For vaccine and placebo recipients, repertoires were sequenced using samples collected on day 63 after the first injection. In Cohort 1b, fewer than 30 adults aged 18-55 years were enrolled at a single site in Boston, USA, between 29 July and 7 August 2020. Ad26.COV2.S consisted of a replication-incompetent adenovirus type 26 vector by which a prefusion-stabilized SARS-CoV-2 spike protein from the original Wuhan strain was expressed. General conclusions and limits of the study: Substantial breadth of spike-specific CD8+ and CD4+ T cell responses was reported after vaccination. The study was not powered to compare responses between vaccine doses or regimens. Vaccine and placebo recipients had comparable non-spike TCR breadth, which fits with the vaccine containing only spike. Ad26.COV2.S recipients had higher spike-specific TCR breadth than placebo recipients (P = 0.0014). The authors noted that total T cell responses may have been underestimated by the TCR breadth and depth analyses.

The immunoSEQ Assay was used to sequence TCRbeta CDR3 regions. After extraction, genomic DNA underwent amplification by bias-controlled multiplex PCR, followed by high-throughput sequencing. The study's own analysis went as follows. To quantify the absolute abundance of every unique TCRbeta CDR3 region, sequences were collapsed and filtered. T cell fraction was estimated by normalizing TCRbeta template counts to usable DNA, which was measured by amplifying reference genes present in all nucleated cells. Repertoire TCRs were annotated as SARS-CoV-2-specific when V gene, CDR3 amino acid sequence and J gene were exactly matched to a known reactive TCR set. The reference SARS-CoV-2 TCR set was obtained from MIRA and was filtered for enrichment in COVID-19-positive ImmuneCODE repertoires, whereby public or cross-reactive TCRs were removed. Using the MIRA antigens, annotated TCRs were further analysed by specific ORF or by position within an ORF. Depth was the summed frequency of annotated unique rearrangements, while breadth was defined as annotated unique rearrangements over total unique productive rearrangements. TCR breadth was compared between groups using two-sided Wilcoxon rank-sum tests. This is the immuneACCESS table as TCRdb keeps it, with only in-frame sequences that have V and J called. A part of the clones is gone; compared with another copy, unresolved V genes explain less than half, and the rest is unexplained. V, J and clone size reflect that table, while D and trimming were determined from the DNA. The sample has over 450,000 clones on record, 80% to 90% of them singletons. The top ten constitute around 1.8% of the sample.

Material: peripheral blood, obtained in a trial of Ad26.COV2.S vaccine versus placebo. This TCR was recovered from a person between 18 and 65 years old who received the Ad26.COV2.S COVID-19 vaccine or a placebo. This chain joins TRBV3-1 (or the pseudogene TRBV3-2) to TRBJ1-5; 8 bases in the middle match TRBD1. The CDR3: CASSQDPGAGGPVSSNQPQHF. Here is the DNA: TGTGCCAGCAGCCAAGATCCGGGTGCAGGGGGCCCAGTTTCTAGCAATCAGCCCCAGCATTTT.